This T cell receptor (beta chain) was captured by sequencing in a study of blood T cell repertoires in COVID-19. Donors were grouped by their self-reported clinical history. The CDR3 runs to 14 residues. Germline assignment: CDR1 MNHEY and CDR2 SMNVEV (reference sequence). V was clipped by 6 bases and J by 4 bases; unmatched bases: 8. Details on this clone: Distinct nucleotide sequences in the sample also encode this CDR3.

In the authors' methods: Reference gene primer amplification yielded estimated nucleated cell counts. This table comes from immunoSEQ multiplex PCR, and its TCRdb copy is limited to in-frame clones, with some not included. V and J calls and clone size are as listed in that table; D and trimming were resolved from the DNA. The sample includes a few hundred thousand clones, under 90% of them seen just once. The clonotype originates from a woman aged 45-65 years who had been exposed to COVID-19. The chain uses TRBV27 and TRBJ2-5; 7 nucleotides align to TRBD2. Sequenced sample: PBMCs or T cells enriched from blood (not recorded which). CDR3 sequence reads: CASSRRGGGETQYF. In DNA form, the CDR3 reads TGTGCCAGCAGCCGACGTGGGGGGGGAGAGACCCAGTACTTC.